This T cell receptor beta chain was captured by sequencing in a study of OX40 agonist ivuxolimab in advanced cancers. The overall study: The study gave patients intravenous ivuxolimab at 0.01 to 10 mg/kg every 2 weeks.

A note on this clone: Antigen: not known.

TCRdb's table, derived via immunoSEQ multiplex PCR, lists solely in-frame clones and lacks some. In the table there are 100,000 or so clones, 90% to 97% of which are singletons. General study points: The study found among the lowest clonal expansion in partial responders at 0.1-3.0 mg/kg. Blood T cells, both CD4+ and CD8+, expanded clonally by week 6 at 0.1 to 3.0 mg/kg. Average numbers of expanded clones were greater in CD8+ T cells than in CD4+.

The material sequenced was CD4+ or CD8+ T cells sorted from blood, taken in a trial of the OX40 agonist ivuxolimab. The receptor comes from an adult with an advanced solid tumor such as melanoma, head and neck, liver or kidney cancer.

CDR3 nucleotides: TGTGCCAGCAGATCTAGCGGGAGTTTACGAGGTGACGAGCAGTACTTC. Protein sequence: CASRSSGSLRGDEQYF. The chain joins TRBV7-9 to TRBJ2-7; 10 bases map to TRBD2. The CDR3 has 16 residues. The germline V gene has CDR1 SEHNR and CDR2 FQNEAQ (reference sequence). J lost 5 bases, V lost 6 bases, and 13 bases had no gene match.